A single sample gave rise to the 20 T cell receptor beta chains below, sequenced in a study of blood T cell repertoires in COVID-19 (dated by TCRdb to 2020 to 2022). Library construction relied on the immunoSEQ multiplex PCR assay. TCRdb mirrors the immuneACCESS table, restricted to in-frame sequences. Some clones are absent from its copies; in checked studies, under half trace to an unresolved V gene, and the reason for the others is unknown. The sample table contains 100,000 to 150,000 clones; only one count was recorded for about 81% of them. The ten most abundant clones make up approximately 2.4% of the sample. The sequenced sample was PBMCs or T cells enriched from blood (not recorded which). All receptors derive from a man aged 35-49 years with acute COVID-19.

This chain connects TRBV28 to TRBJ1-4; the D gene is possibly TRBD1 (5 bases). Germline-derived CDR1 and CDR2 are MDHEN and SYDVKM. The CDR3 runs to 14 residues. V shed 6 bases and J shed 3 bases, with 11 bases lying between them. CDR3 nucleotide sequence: TGTGCCAGCAGACCAGGGTTATCTAATGAAAAACTGTTTTTT. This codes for CASRPGLSNEKLFF.

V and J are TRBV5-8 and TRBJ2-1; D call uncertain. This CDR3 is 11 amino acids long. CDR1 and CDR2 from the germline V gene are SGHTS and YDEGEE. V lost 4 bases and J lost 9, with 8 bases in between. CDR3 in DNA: TGTGCCAGCAGCGTCGGTCTTGAGCAGTTCTTC. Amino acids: CASSVGLEQFF.

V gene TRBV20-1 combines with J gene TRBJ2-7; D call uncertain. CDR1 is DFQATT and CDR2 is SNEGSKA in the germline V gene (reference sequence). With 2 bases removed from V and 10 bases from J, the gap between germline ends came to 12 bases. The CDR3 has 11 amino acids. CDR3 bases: TGCAGTGCTAGACCTAAAAACGCTCAGTACTTC. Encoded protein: CSARPKNAQYF.

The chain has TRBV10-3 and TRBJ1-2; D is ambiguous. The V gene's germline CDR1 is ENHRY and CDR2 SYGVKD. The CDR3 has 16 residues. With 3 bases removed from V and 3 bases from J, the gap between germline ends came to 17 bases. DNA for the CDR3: TGTGCCATCAGTGACGTGAATGGCCGCTTGGACTATGGCTACACCTTC. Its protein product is CAISDVNGRLDYGYTF.

The CDR3 loop reads CASSRTGNTYGYTF. The CDR3, as DNA: TGTGCCAGCAGTCGGACAGGGAATACGTATGGCTACACCTTC. This rearrangement joins TRBV28 to TRBJ1-2, with TRBD1 matching 8 bases. The CDR3 runs to 14 residues. The V and J ends lost 5 bases and 5 bases, in that order; junction bases with no gene match: 7. The V gene's germline CDR1 is MDHEN and CDR2 SYDVKM.

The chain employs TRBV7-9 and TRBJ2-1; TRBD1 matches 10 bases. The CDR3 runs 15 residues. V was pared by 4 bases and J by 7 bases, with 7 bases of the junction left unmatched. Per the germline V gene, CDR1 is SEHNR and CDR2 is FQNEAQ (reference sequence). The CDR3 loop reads CASSSRQGAMNEQFF. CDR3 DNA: TGTGCCAGCAGCTCACGACAGGGGGCGATGAATGAGCAGTTCTTC. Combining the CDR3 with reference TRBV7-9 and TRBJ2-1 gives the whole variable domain DTGVSQNPRHKITKRGQNVTFRCDPISEHNRLYWYRQTLGQGPEFLTYFQNEAQLEKSRLLSDRFSAERPKGSFSTLEIQRTEQGDSAMYLCASSSRQGAMNEQFFGPGTRLTVL.

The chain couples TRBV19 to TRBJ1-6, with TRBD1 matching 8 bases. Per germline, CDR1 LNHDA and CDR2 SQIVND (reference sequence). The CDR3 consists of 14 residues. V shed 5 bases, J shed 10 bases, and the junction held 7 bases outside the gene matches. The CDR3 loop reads CASSPDRAGSPLHF. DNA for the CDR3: TGTGCCAGTAGTCCGGACAGGGCCGGATCACCCCTCCACTTT.

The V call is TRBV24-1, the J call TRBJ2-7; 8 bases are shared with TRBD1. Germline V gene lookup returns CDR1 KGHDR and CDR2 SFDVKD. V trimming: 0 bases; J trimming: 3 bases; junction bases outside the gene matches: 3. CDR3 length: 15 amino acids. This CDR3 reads CATSDLTGGIYEQYF. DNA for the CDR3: TGTGCCACCAGTGATTTGACAGGGGGGATCTACGAGCAGTACTTC.

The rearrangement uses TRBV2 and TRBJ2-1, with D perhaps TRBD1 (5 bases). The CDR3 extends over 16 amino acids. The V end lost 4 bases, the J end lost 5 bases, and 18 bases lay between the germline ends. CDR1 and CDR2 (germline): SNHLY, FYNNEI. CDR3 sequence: CASSAYPWGGNNEQFF. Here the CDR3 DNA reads TGTGCCAGCAGTGCCTACCCCTGGGGCGGAAACAATGAGCAGTTCTTC.

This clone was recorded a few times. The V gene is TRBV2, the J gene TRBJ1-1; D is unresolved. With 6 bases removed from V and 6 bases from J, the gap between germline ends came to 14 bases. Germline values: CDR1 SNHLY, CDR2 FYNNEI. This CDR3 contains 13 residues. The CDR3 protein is CASRKEQLAEAFF. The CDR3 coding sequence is TGTGCCAGCAGGAAGGAACAGTTGGCTGAAGCTTTCTTT. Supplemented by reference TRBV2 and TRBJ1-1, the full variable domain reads EPEVTQTPSHQVTQMGQEVILRCVPISNHLYFYWYRQILGQKVEFLVSFYNNEISEKSEIFDDQFSVERPDGSNFTLKIRSTKLEDSAMYFCASRKEQLAEAFFGQGTRLTVV.

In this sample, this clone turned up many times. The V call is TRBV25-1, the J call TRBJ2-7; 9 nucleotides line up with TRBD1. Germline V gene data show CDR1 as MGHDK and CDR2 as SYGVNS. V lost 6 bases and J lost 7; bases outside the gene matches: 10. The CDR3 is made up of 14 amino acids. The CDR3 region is CASRDPGQGKEQYF. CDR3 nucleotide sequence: TGTGCCAGCAGAGACCCGGGACAGGGAAAGGAGCAGTACTTC.

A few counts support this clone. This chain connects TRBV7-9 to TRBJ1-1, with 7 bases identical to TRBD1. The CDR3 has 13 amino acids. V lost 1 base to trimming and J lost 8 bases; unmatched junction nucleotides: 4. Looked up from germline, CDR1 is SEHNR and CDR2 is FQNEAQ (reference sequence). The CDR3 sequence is CASSLGGTDEAFF. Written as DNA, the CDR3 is TGTGCCAGCAGCTTAGGTGGGACAGACGAAGCTTTCTTT.

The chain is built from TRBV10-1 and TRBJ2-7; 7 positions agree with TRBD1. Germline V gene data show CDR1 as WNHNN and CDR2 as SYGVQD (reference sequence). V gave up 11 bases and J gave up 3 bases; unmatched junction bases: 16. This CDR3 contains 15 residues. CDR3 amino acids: CARTPQDRPLYEQYF. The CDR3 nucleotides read TGCGCCCGCACCCCCCAGGACAGGCCCCTCTACGAGCAGTACTTC.

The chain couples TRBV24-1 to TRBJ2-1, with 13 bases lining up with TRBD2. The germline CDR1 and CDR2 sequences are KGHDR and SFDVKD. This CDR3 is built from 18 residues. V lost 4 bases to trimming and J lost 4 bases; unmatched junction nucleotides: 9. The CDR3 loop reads CATSDLGLAGRRYNEQFF. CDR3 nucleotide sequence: TGTGCCACCAGTGACTTGGGACTAGCGGGGCGAAGGTACAATGAGCAGTTCTTC.

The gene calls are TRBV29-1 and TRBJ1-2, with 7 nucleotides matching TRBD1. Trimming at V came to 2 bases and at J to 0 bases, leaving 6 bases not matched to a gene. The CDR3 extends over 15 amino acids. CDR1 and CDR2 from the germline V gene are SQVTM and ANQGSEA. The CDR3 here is CSVELTQGANYGYTF. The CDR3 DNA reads TGCAGCGTTGAATTAACTCAGGGGGCTAACTATGGCTACACCTTC.

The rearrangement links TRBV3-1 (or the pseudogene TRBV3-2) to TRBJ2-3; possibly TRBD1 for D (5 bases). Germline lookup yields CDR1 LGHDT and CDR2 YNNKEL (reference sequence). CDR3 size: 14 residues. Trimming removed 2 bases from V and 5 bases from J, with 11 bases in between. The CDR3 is CASSQQGVLDTQYF. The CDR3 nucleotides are TGTGCCAGCAGCCAACAAGGGGTGTTAGATACGCAGTATTTT.

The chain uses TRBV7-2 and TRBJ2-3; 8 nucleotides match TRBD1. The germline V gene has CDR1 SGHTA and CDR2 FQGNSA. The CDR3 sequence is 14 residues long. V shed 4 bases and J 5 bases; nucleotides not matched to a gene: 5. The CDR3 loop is CASSSGQAGDTQYF. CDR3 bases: TGTGCCAGCAGCTCGGGACAGGCTGGAGATACGCAGTATTTT.

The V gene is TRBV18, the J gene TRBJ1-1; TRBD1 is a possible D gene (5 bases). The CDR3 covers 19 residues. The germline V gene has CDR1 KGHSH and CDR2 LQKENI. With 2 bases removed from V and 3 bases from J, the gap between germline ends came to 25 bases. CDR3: CASSPIPGDLSPGDTEAFF. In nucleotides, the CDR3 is TGTGCCAGCTCACCAATCCCGGGCGATTTATCCCCGGGGGACACTGAAGCTTTCTTT.

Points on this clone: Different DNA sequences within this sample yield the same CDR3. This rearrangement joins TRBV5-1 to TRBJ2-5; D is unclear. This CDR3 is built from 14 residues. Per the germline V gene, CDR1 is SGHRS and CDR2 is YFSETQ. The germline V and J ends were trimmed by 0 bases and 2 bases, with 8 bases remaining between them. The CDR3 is CASSLAGAQETQYF. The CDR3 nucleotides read TGCGCCAGCAGCTTGGCCGGAGCTCAAGAGACCCAGTACTTC. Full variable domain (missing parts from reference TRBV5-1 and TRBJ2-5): KAGVTQTPRYLIKTRGQQVTLSCSPISGHRSVSWYQQTPGQGLQFLFEYFSETQRNKGNFPGRFSGRQFSNSRSEMNVSTLELGDSALYLCASSLAGAQETQYFGPGTRLLVL.

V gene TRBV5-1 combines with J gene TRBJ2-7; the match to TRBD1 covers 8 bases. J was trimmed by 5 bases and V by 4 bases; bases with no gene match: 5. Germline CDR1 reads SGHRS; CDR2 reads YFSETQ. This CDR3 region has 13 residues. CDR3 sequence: CASSLGQDNEQYF. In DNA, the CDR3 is TGCGCCAGCAGCCTGGGACAGGATAACGAGCAGTACTTC. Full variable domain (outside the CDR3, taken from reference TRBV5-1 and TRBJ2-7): KAGVTQTPRYLIKTRGQQVTLSCSPISGHRSVSWYQQTPGQGLQFLFEYFSETQRNKGNFPGRFSGRQFSNSRSEMNVSTLELGDSALYLCASSLGQDNEQYFGPGTRLTVT.